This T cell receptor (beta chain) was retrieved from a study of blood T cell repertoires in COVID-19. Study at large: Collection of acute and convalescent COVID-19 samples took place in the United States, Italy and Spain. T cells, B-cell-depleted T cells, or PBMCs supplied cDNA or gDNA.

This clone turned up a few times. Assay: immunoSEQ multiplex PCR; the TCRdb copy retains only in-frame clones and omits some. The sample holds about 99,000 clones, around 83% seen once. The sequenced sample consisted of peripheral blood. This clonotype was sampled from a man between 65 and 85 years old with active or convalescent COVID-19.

The CDR3 protein is CASSFRLRTDISSGNTIYF. The CDR3 region has the DNA TGCGCCAGCAGCTTCCGACTACGGACAGACATCAGCTCTGGAAACACCATATATTTT. The V and J genes are TRBV5-1 and TRBJ1-3; tentatively, D is TRBD1 (6 bases). The CDR3 length is 19 residues. V lost 2 bases and J 0 bases, leaving 21 bases between the germline ends. From germline, CDR1 is SGHRS and CDR2 YFSETQ.